This T cell receptor (beta chain) derives from a study of immune evolution from preneoplasia to lung adenocarcinoma. Patient tissue came from resections in Japan or China, 2014–2017. CDR1 and CDR2 (germline): MNHNS, SASEGT. Trimming shortened V by 5 bases and J by 1 base, and 11 bases separated the two germline ends. The CDR3 length is 14 residues. Only in-frame clones appear in the TCRdb table, and some are missing; sequencing was by immunoSEQ multiplex PCR. Among more than 7,500 clones listed, about three quarters were seen once. This TCR derives from a person aged 65 to 85 with lung adenocarcinoma. Some clones in this sample may be carry-over from other donors' samples. The specimen was FFPE minimally invasive lung adenocarcinoma tissue. V and J are TRBV6-1 and TRBJ1-1, with D maybe TRBD1 (5 bases). The DNA for the CDR3 is TGTGCCAGCAGTCCCCAGGGAGGGAACACTGAAGCTTTCTTT. It translates to CASSPQGGNTEAFF.